These 14 T cell receptor beta chains came from one sample sequenced in a study of blood T cell repertoires in COVID-19. Profiled with immunoSEQ multiplex PCR; TCRdb holds only in-frame clones, not every one. Among around 150,000 clones, under 85% were seen once, and the ten largest hold more than 3.5%. The sample was peripheral blood. Receptor source: an elderly woman with acute or convalescent COVID-19.

The chain combines TRBV2 with TRBJ2-5, with TRBD1 identical over 10 bases. J gave up 5 bases and V 2 bases, and 8 bases lay outside the gene matches. The CDR3 is made up of 16 amino acids. From germline, CDR1 is SNHLY and CDR2 FYNNEI. CDR3 sequence: CASSERRTGGRETQYF. DNA for the CDR3: TGTGCCAGCAGTGAAAGGAGGACAGGGGGGCGGGAGACCCAGTACTTC.

The chain has TRBV7-8 and TRBJ1-5; D is possibly TRBD1 (6 bases). The V gene's germline CDR1 is SGHVS and CDR2 FQNEAQ. The germline V and J ends were trimmed by 1 base and 3 bases, with 10 bases remaining between them. The CDR3 is 15 amino acids. The CDR3 DNA reads as TGTGCCAGCAGCTTAGGGCAGGGGCACAATCAGCCCCAGCATTTT. It translates to CASSLGQGHNQPQHF.

The chain uses TRBV7-8 and TRBJ1-4; 9 bases are shared with TRBD1. Germline V CDR1 and CDR2: SGHVS, FQNEAQ. The trim removed 5 bases at V and 2 bases at J, leaving 9 bases unmatched. The CDR3 has 17 residues. CDR3 coding DNA: TGTGCCAGCAGCCTTCGGGACAGGGCGGTCACTAATGAAAAACTGTTTTTT. Translating gives CASSLRDRAVTNEKLFF. The full variable domain, completed using reference TRBV7-8 and TRBJ1-4, is GAGVSQSPRYKVAKRGQDVALRCDPISGHVSLFWYQQALGQGPEFLTYFQNEAQLDKSGLPSDRFFAERPEGSVSTLKIQRTQQEDSAVYLCASSLRDRAVTNEKLFFGSGTQLSVL.

The V gene is TRBV10-2, the J gene TRBJ1-5, with TRBD1 matching over 9 bases. Germline V gene sequence: CDR1 WSHSY, CDR2 SAAADI. CDR3 length equals 15 residues. The V segment lost 6 bases and the J segment 3 bases; nucleotides outside the gene matches: 6. CDR3 sequence (DNA): TGCGCCAGCAGCCCCGGGACAGGGAACAATCAGCCCCAGCATTTT. This translates into CASSPGTGNNQPQHF.

V usage is TRBV7-2 and J usage is TRBJ1-2; 7 positions match TRBD1. Per germline, CDR1 SGHTA and CDR2 FQGNSA. The CDR3 has 17 residues. V was pared by 5 bases and J by 4 bases, with 16 bases of the junction left unmatched. CDR3 residues: CASSPPTTGAPRYGYTF. The CDR3 bases are TGTGCCAGCAGCCCACCCACAACAGGGGCCCCTCGCTATGGCTACACCTTC.

The chain couples TRBV3-1 (or the pseudogene TRBV3-2) to TRBJ2-4; 12 nucleotides match TRBD2. The germline V gene has CDR1 LGHDT and CDR2 YNNKEL (reference sequence). This CDR3 has 16 residues. V shed 4 bases and J 6 bases; nucleotides not matched to a gene: 7. CDR3 in amino acids: CASSPSGGAPINIQYF. The CDR3 DNA is TGTGCCAGCAGCCCTAGCGGGGGGGCACCGATAAACATTCAGTACTTC.

The V gene is TRBV10-3, the J gene TRBJ1-5, with D perhaps matching TRBD1 (6 bases). This CDR3 comprises 14 residues. V was pared by 8 bases and J by 5 bases, with 16 bases between. Per germline, CDR1 ENHRY and CDR2 SYGVKD. This CDR3 is CAIGQQGLYQPQHF. The CDR3, as DNA: TGTGCCATCGGCCAACAGGGTCTGTATCAGCCCCAGCATTTT.

This chain links TRBV9 with TRBJ1-6; no reliable D call. Trimming took off 3 bases at V and 6 bases at J, with 16 bases between the two ends. Looked up from germline, CDR1 is SGDLS and CDR2 is YYNGEE. This CDR3 is built from 16 residues. The CDR3 loop is CASSAYGAPGNSPLHF. CDR3 DNA: TGTGCCAGCAGCGCCTACGGAGCTCCGGGTAATTCACCCCTCCACTTT.

This clone was seen more than once but under ten times. V is TRBV9 and J is TRBJ2-3, with a tentative D call TRBD1 (5 bases). The germline CDR1 and CDR2 sequences are SGDLS and YYNGEE. The V end was cut by 1 base, the J end by 0 bases, with 6 bases between. The CDR3 covers 14 residues. CDR3 in DNA: TGTGCCAGCAGCGTAAGGGGTAGCACAGATACGCAGTATTTT. Its protein product is CASSVRGSTDTQYF.

The CDR3 is CAIRRTELNTGELFF. CDR3 nucleotides: TGTGCCATCAGAAGGACAGAATTGAACACCGGGGAGCTGTTTTTT. The chain combines TRBV10-3 with TRBJ2-2; maybe TRBD1 (6 bases). The CDR3 contains 15 residues. Germline lookup yields CDR1 ENHRY and CDR2 SYGVKD. V was cut by 6 bases and J by 1 base, with 12 bases left in between.

The chain uses TRBV5-1 and TRBJ1-6; TRBD1 aligns across 9 bases. The germline CDR1 and CDR2 sequences are SGHRS and YFSETQ. The CDR3 runs 15 residues. J lost 6 bases, V lost 9 bases, and 10 bases had no gene match. CDR3 DNA sequence: TGCGCCACCCAAGTGGGGGACAGGGTTAATTCACCCCTCCACTTT. Protein product: CATQVGDRVNSPLHF.

Comments on this clone: This sample also contains other DNA sequences that code for the same CDR3. The chain recombines TRBV9 with TRBJ1-6, with 9 bases fitting TRBD1. CDR3 size: 15 residues. V shed 1 base and J 7 bases; nucleotides not matched to a gene: 3. The germline gives CDR1 SGDLS, CDR2 YYNGEE. The CDR3 loop reads CASSVSDRGNSPLHF. The CDR3 DNA follows: TGTGCCAGCAGCGTATCGGACAGGGGAAATTCACCCCTCCACTTT.

The rearrangement links TRBV12-3 or TRBV12-4 to TRBJ2-3; 9 bases align to TRBD1. With 5 bases clipped from V and 6 bases from J, the junction kept 3 bases outside the gene matches. This CDR3 has 13 residues. The CDR3 DNA reads TGTGCCAGCAGTGAACAGGGGGCGGATACGCAGTATTTT. It encodes CASSEQGADTQYF.

The chain combines TRBV7-9 with TRBJ1-5, with a tentative D call TRBD1 (6 bases). The V end was cut by 2 bases, the J end by 9 bases, with 8 bases between. The length of the CDR3 is 12 residues. Germline V gene sequence: CDR1 SEHNR, CDR2 FQNEAQ (reference sequence). The CDR3 protein is CASSLTRGPQHF. In DNA form, the CDR3 reads TGTGCCAGCAGCTTAACCAGGGGGCCCCAGCATTTT.